Listed below are T cell receptor beta chains from one sample, sequenced in a study of vaccination and CD4 T cells after COVID-19. Their specific antigens are unknown. From the PCR reads, TCRdb called clonotypes with MiXCR, one entry per CDR3 protein. The table records some 20,000 distinct CDR3 sequences, roughly half of them present only once. Specimen: CD4+ T cells from blood, cultured in vitro. Every receptor here comes from a human donor who had recovered from COVID-19. CDR3s include the opening cysteine and the closing phenylalanine or tryptophan. Each record gives: CDR3 protein, CDR3 DNA, D gene, V gene, J gene, clone size. The D gene is left open where the match is weak. Size values are once, few and many counts, or a class for expanded clones, and some rows have none.

CDR3 protein: CASSPGTSVNIQYF
CDR3 DNA: TGTGCCAGCAGTCCCGGGACTAGTGTGAACATTCAGTACTTC
D gene: TRBD2
V gene: TRBV6-2/TRBV6-3
J gene: TRBJ2-4
clone size: NA

CDR3 protein: CSARDLLGPQETQYF
CDR3 DNA: TGCAGTGCTAGAGATTTGTTGGGGCCCCAAGAGACCCAGTACTTC
D gene: NA
V gene: TRBV20-1
J gene: TRBJ2-5
clone size: once

CDR3 protein: CASSFRTSETDTQYF
CDR3 DNA: TGTGCCAGCAGCTTTAGGACTAGCGAGACAGATACGCAGTATTTT
D gene: TRBD2
V gene: TRBV11-2
J gene: TRBJ2-3
clone size: NA

CDR3 protein: CASSYSSGGLNYGYTF
CDR3 DNA: TGTGCCAGCAGTTACTCGAGTGGGGGTCTAAACTATGGCTACACCTTC
D gene: NA
V gene: TRBV6-5
J gene: TRBJ1-2
clone size: NA

CDR3 protein: CASESDQGGGGGYTF
CDR3 DNA: TGTGCCAGCGAGTCAGACCAGGGTGGGGGAGGAGGCTACACCTTC
D gene: NA
V gene: TRBV28
J gene: TRBJ1-2
clone size: NA

CDR3 protein: CASSWGDREGDTQYF
CDR3 DNA: TGTGCCAGCAGTTGGGGGGACAGGGAGGGGGATACGCAGTATTTT
D gene: TRBD1
V gene: TRBV25-1
J gene: TRBJ2-3
clone size: NA

CDR3 protein: CASSPMGLFQETQYF
CDR3 DNA: TGTGCCAGCAGTCCCATGGGACTCTTCCAAGAGACCCAGTACTTC
D gene: NA
V gene: TRBV12-3/TRBV12-4
J gene: TRBJ2-5
clone size: NA

CDR3 protein: CASSLDAGGINADTQYF
CDR3 DNA: TGTGCCAGCAGCTTAGACGCGGGGGGGATTAACGCAGATACGCAGTATTTT
D gene: TRBD2
V gene: TRBV7-9
J gene: TRBJ2-3
clone size: NA

CDR3 protein: CSARDLTSPYEQYF
CDR3 DNA: TGCAGTGCTAGAGACCTAACTAGTCCCTACGAGCAGTACTTC
D gene: NA
V gene: TRBV20-1
J gene: TRBJ2-7
clone size: few

CDR3 protein: CAGGLGLGQETQYF
CDR3 DNA: TGTGCCGGGGGGCTAGGCCTTGGGCAAGAGACCCAGTACTTC
D gene: NA
V gene: TRBV6-1
J gene: TRBJ2-5
clone size: NA

CDR3 protein: CASSFSLGLNTEAFF
CDR3 DNA: TGTGCCAGCAGCTTCAGTCTGGGCTTGAACACTGAAGCTTTCTTT
D gene: NA
V gene: TRBV7-9
J gene: TRBJ1-1
clone size: NA

CDR3 protein: CASSSSTVKTGGQQPQHF
CDR3 DNA: TGTGCCAGCAGCTCCTCCACAGTCAAGACAGGGGGCCAACAGCCCCAGCATTTT
D gene: TRBD1
V gene: TRBV5-4
J gene: TRBJ1-5
clone size: NA

CDR3 protein: CATSRDRGQSIVKNIQYF
CDR3 DNA: TGTGCCACCAGCAGAGATCGGGGACAGTCAATAGTCAAAAACATTCAGTACTTC
D gene: TRBD1
V gene: TRBV15
J gene: TRBJ2-4
clone size: few

CDR3 protein: CASSYEGARKLFF
CDR3 DNA: TGTGCCAGCAGTTACGAGGGGGCGCGAAAACTGTTTTTT
D gene: TRBD1
V gene: TRBV6-5
J gene: TRBJ1-4
clone size: few

CDR3 protein: CASSLAAGGLYNEQFF
CDR3 DNA: TGTGCCAGCAGCTTAGCTGCGGGAGGCCTCTACAATGAGCAGTTCTTC
D gene: TRBD2
V gene: TRBV11-3
J gene: TRBJ2-1
clone size: NA

CDR3 protein: CSARPWTGDNEQFF
CDR3 DNA: TGCAGTGCTAGACCCTGGACAGGGGACAATGAGCAGTTCTTC
D gene: TRBD1
V gene: TRBV20-1
J gene: TRBJ2-1
clone size: few

CDR3 protein: CSARDSSLTNEKLFF
CDR3 DNA: TGCAGTGCTAGAGATTCGAGTTTGACTAATGAAAAACTGTTTTTT
D gene: NA
V gene: TRBV20-1
J gene: TRBJ1-4
clone size: NA

CDR3 protein: CATSDPDRNYGYTF
CDR3 DNA: TGTGCCACCAGTGACCCTGACAGGAACTATGGCTACACCTTC
D gene: NA
V gene: TRBV24-1
J gene: TRBJ1-2
clone size: NA

CDR3 protein: CSAFGRPEGTQYF
CDR3 DNA: TGCAGTGCTTTTGGACGCCCGGAAGGTACGCAGTATTTT
D gene: NA
V gene: TRBV20-1
J gene: TRBJ2-3
clone size: few

CDR3 protein: CASSSGGNEQFF
CDR3 DNA: TGTGCCAGCAGTTCCGGGGGGAATGAGCAGTTCTTC
D gene: TRBD2
V gene: TRBV12-3/TRBV12-4
J gene: TRBJ2-1
clone size: NA

CDR3 protein: CASRLNTEAFF
CDR3 DNA: TGTGCCAGCAGGTTGAACACTGAAGCTTTCTTT
D gene: NA
V gene: TRBV6-2/TRBV6-3
J gene: TRBJ1-1
clone size: NA

CDR3 protein: CASSRTGMNTEAFF
CDR3 DNA: TGTGCCAGCAGTCGGACAGGAATGAACACTGAAGCTTTCTTT
D gene: TRBD1
V gene: TRBV2
J gene: TRBJ1-1
clone size: few

CDR3 protein: CASSLPGQGAASPLHF
CDR3 DNA: TGTGCCAGCAGTCTACCGGGACAGGGGGCCGCCTCACCCCTCCACTTT
D gene: TRBD1
V gene: TRBV6-1
J gene: TRBJ1-6
clone size: few

CDR3 protein: CSARLARRTDTQYF
CDR3 DNA: TGCAGTGCCCGACTAGCGCGACGCACAGATACGCAGTATTTT
D gene: TRBD2
V gene: TRBV20-1
J gene: TRBJ2-3
clone size: NA

CDR3 protein: CASSFTGSIEQPQHF
CDR3 DNA: TGTGCCAGCAGCTTTACAGGGTCGATCGAACAGCCCCAGCATTTT
D gene: NA
V gene: TRBV7-2
J gene: TRBJ1-5
clone size: NA

CDR3 protein: CASSSRTSGGSGAGANVLTF
CDR3 DNA: TGTGCCAGCAGCTCCCGGACTAGCGGGGGGAGTGGGGCTGGGGCCAACGTCCTGACTTTC
D gene: TRBD2
V gene: TRBV11-3
J gene: TRBJ2-6
clone size: NA

CDR3 protein: CASSPRRGNGELFF
CDR3 DNA: TGTGCCAGCAGCCCCAGAAGGGGAAACGGGGAGCTGTTTTTT
D gene: NA
V gene: TRBV11-3
J gene: TRBJ2-2
clone size: NA

CDR3 protein: CASSRDNQNTEAFF
CDR3 DNA: TGTGCCAGCTCACGGGACAACCAGAACACTGAAGCTTTCTTT
D gene: NA
V gene: TRBV18
J gene: TRBJ1-1
clone size: NA

CDR3 protein: CATSDPCRLIPYEQYF
CDR3 DNA: TGTGCCACCAGTGATCCCTGCAGGTTGATCCCCTACGAGCAGTACTTC
D gene: NA
V gene: TRBV24-1
J gene: TRBJ2-7
clone size: NA

CDR3 protein: CASSRDSLSGANVLTF
CDR3 DNA: TGTGCCAGCAGCCGGGACAGCCTCTCTGGGGCCAACGTCCTGACTTTC
D gene: TRBD1
V gene: TRBV2
J gene: TRBJ2-6
clone size: NA

CDR3 protein: CASSARQGAWTGELFF
CDR3 DNA: TGTGCCAGTAGTGCCCGACAGGGGGCTTGGACCGGGGAGCTGTTTTTT
D gene: TRBD1
V gene: TRBV19
J gene: TRBJ2-2
clone size: NA

CDR3 protein: CASSQETSGELFF
CDR3 DNA: TGCGCCAGCAGCCAAGAAACGTCCGGGGAGCTGTTTTTT
D gene: NA
V gene: TRBV4-1
J gene: TRBJ2-2
clone size: NA

CDR3 protein: CSVVGGINAGELFF
CDR3 DNA: TGCAGCGTTGTGGGGGGAATTAACGCCGGGGAGCTGTTTTTT
D gene: NA
V gene: TRBV29-1
J gene: TRBJ2-2
clone size: few

CDR3 protein: CASSEGPQGYGYTF
CDR3 DNA: TGTGCCAGCAGTGAAGGGCCACAGGGGTATGGCTACACCTTC
D gene: TRBD1
V gene: TRBV6-1
J gene: TRBJ1-2
clone size: NA

CDR3 protein: CASMNINSPLHF
CDR3 DNA: TGTGCCAGCATGAACATTAATTCACCCCTCCACTTT
D gene: NA
V gene: TRBV12-3/TRBV12-4
J gene: TRBJ1-6
clone size: NA

CDR3 protein: CASRLGLAGIGTGELFF
CDR3 DNA: TGTGCCAGCAGACTGGGACTAGCGGGAATAGGCACCGGGGAGCTGTTTTTT
D gene: TRBD2
V gene: TRBV6-1
J gene: TRBJ2-2
clone size: NA

CDR3 protein: CASSRDSETQYF
CDR3 DNA: TGTGCCAGCAGCCGCGATTCGGAGACCCAGTACTTC
D gene: NA
V gene: TRBV7-9
J gene: TRBJ2-5
clone size: NA

CDR3 protein: CASSEGQRDYEQYF
CDR3 DNA: TGTGCCAGCAGTGAAGGGCAACGGGACTACGAGCAGTACTTC
D gene: NA
V gene: TRBV2
J gene: TRBJ2-7
clone size: few

CDR3 protein: CASSQTAGPTEAFF
CDR3 DNA: TGTGCCAGCAGTCAGACGGCAGGCCCCACTGAAGCTTTCTTT
D gene: NA
V gene: TRBV2
J gene: TRBJ1-1
clone size: few

CDR3 protein: CASSWAAGAVNTEAFF
CDR3 DNA: TGTGCCAGCAGCTGGGCCGCCGGCGCGGTGAACACTGAAGCTTTCTTT
D gene: NA
V gene: TRBV7-8
J gene: TRBJ1-1
clone size: NA

CDR3 protein: CASSLPRGSYEQYF
CDR3 DNA: TGTGCCAGCAGCTTACCCCGGGGGAGCTACGAGCAGTACTTC
D gene: NA
V gene: TRBV7-8
J gene: TRBJ2-7
clone size: NA

CDR3 protein: CASSLENFFSGGAGTEAFF
CDR3 DNA: TGTGCCAGCAGCTTAGAAAACTTCTTTTCGGGGGGCGCAGGTACTGAAGCTTTCTTT
D gene: NA
V gene: TRBV11-3
J gene: TRBJ1-1
clone size: NA

CDR3 protein: CASSLAGNTIYF
CDR3 DNA: TGTGCCAGCAGCTTAGCGGGGAACACCATATATTTT
D gene: NA
V gene: TRBV7-2
J gene: TRBJ1-3
clone size: NA

CDR3 protein: CASSLSRAGRDTEAFF
CDR3 DNA: TGTGCCAGCAGTCTCAGCCGTGCGGGGCGAGACACTGAAGCTTTCTTT
D gene: NA
V gene: TRBV28
J gene: TRBJ1-1
clone size: NA

CDR3 protein: CASSPQGGDTEAFF
CDR3 DNA: TGTGCCAGCTCACCCCAGGGAGGGGACACTGAAGCTTTCTTT
D gene: NA
V gene: TRBV18
J gene: TRBJ1-1
clone size: once

CDR3 protein: CASSLFRGLNYEQYF
CDR3 DNA: TGTGCCAGCAGCTTATTTAGGGGACTAAACTACGAGCAGTACTTC
D gene: TRBD2
V gene: TRBV7-2
J gene: TRBJ2-7
clone size: few

CDR3 protein: CASTPLLGRYNNQPQHF
CDR3 DNA: TGTGCCAGTACTCCACTACTAGGGCGTTATAACAATCAGCCCCAGCATTTT
D gene: NA
V gene: TRBV27
J gene: TRBJ1-5
clone size: NA

CDR3 protein: CASLTSGVYEQYF
CDR3 DNA: TGTGCCAGCTTAACTAGCGGAGTTTACGAGCAGTACTTC
D gene: TRBD2
V gene: TRBV28
J gene: TRBJ2-7
clone size: few

CDR3 protein: CAISTGVDYEQYF
CDR3 DNA: TGTGCCATCAGCACAGGGGTCGACTACGAGCAGTACTTC
D gene: TRBD1
V gene: TRBV10-3
J gene: TRBJ2-7
clone size: few

CDR3 protein: CAWRNEDGYTF
CDR3 DNA: TGTGCCTGGAGAAATGAGGATGGCTACACCTTC
D gene: NA
V gene: TRBV30
J gene: TRBJ1-2
clone size: NA

CDR3 protein: CASSLAYTDTQYF
CDR3 DNA: TGTGCCAGCAGCTTAGCCTACACAGATACGCAGTATTTT
D gene: NA
V gene: TRBV7-7
J gene: TRBJ2-3
clone size: NA

CDR3 protein: CASSPQYGNTEAFF
CDR3 DNA: TGTGCCAGCAGCCCTCAATACGGGAACACTGAAGCTTTCTTT
D gene: NA
V gene: TRBV5-4
J gene: TRBJ1-1
clone size: few

CDR3 protein: CASSIEANTEAFF
CDR3 DNA: TGTGCCAGTAGTATAGAGGCTAACACTGAAGCTTTCTTT
D gene: NA
V gene: TRBV19
J gene: TRBJ1-1
clone size: NA

CDR3 protein: CAISISTQETQYF
CDR3 DNA: TGTGCCATCAGCATCTCAACCCAAGAGACCCAGTACTTC
D gene: NA
V gene: TRBV10-3
J gene: TRBJ2-5
clone size: NA